These 17 T cell receptor beta chains were all obtained from the same sample, sequenced in a study of cytomegalovirus exposure and HLA in healthy donors. PCR employed 60 Vbeta and 13 Jbeta primers. Sequencing used immunoSEQ multiplex PCR; TCRdb keeps in-frame clones, though not all of them. Altogether some 130,000 clones are present, about 80% being singletons, with the ten largest covering around 2.2%. Material for sequencing was PBMCs. Receptors were obtained from a man aged 25 to 40 in good health and CMV-seronegative.

In DNA, the CDR3 is TGTGCCTGGAGTGTCTCCGGGAGGGCTGTGTATTTT. It is translated as CAWSVSGRAVYF. The V call is TRBV30, the J call TRBJ2-3; 8 positions agree with TRBD2. The CDR3 has 12 residues. V lost 0 bases to trimming and J lost 14 bases; unmatched junction nucleotides: 7. Germline CDR1 is GTSNPN and CDR2 is SVGIG (reference sequence).

The rearrangement uses TRBV28 and TRBJ1-1; no definite D call. V was shortened by 6 bases and J by 1 base, with 9 bases between the two germline ends. The germline V gene encodes CDR1 MDHEN and CDR2 SYDVKM. The CDR3 covers 13 residues. CDR3 sequence (DNA): TGTGCCAGCAGCTGGCAGTGGAACACTGAAGCTTTCTTT. It is translated as CASSWQWNTEAFF.

CDR3 sequence: CASSEPRTSGNEQFF. CDR3 nucleotides: TGCGCCAGCAGCGAGCCCCGGACTAGCGGCAATGAGCAGTTCTTC. The chain recombines TRBV5-1 with TRBJ2-1, with TRBD2 matching 10 bases. The germline V gene has CDR1 SGHRS and CDR2 YFSETQ. The CDR3 has 15 residues. Losses at the gene ends were 4 bases for V and 6 bases for J; bases not matched to a gene: 7.

The chain couples TRBV6-1 to TRBJ2-7, with TRBD2 identical over 13 bases. Germline V gene lookup returns CDR1 MNHNS and CDR2 SASEGT. The CDR3 has 13 amino acids. The trim removed 8 bases at V and 2 bases at J, leaving 0 bases unmatched. The chain's CDR3 is CASGTSGTYEQYF. The CDR3 DNA is TGTGCCAGCGGGACTAGCGGGACCTACGAGCAGTACTTC.

The chain is built from TRBV5-4 and TRBJ2-5; D might be TRBD2 (5 bases). This CDR3 has 16 residues. The germline CDR1 and CDR2 sequences are SGHNT and YYREEE (reference sequence). Trimming removed 2 bases from V and 1 base from J, with 15 bases in between. The CDR3 DNA follows: TGTGCCAGCAGCTTTCCTTGGGGAGAGGGCCAAGAGACCCAGTACTTC. Protein product: CASSFPWGEGQETQYF.

V and J are TRBV9 and TRBJ2-5; no reliable D call. V was trimmed by 7 bases and J by 2 bases, leaving 6 bases between them. The CDR3 sequence is 11 residues long. Germline CDR1 and CDR2: SGDLS and YYNGEE. Here the CDR3 reads CASGNQETQYF. The CDR3, as DNA: TGTGCCAGCGGCAATCAAGAGACCCAGTACTTC. Based on the CDR3 plus reference TRBV9 and TRBJ2-5, the full variable domain is DSGVTQTPKHLITATGQRVTLRCSPRSGDLSVYWYQQSLDQGLQFLIQYYNGEERAKGNILERFSAQQFPDLHSELNLSSLELGDSALYFCASGNQETQYFGPGTRLLVL.

The CDR3 DNA sequence: TGTGCCAGCAGCTTGTTTTCGGAGACCCAGTACTTC. This gives the protein CASSLFSETQYF. This chain joins TRBV7-9 and TRBJ2-5; D not certain. V lost 3 bases, J lost 5 bases, and 7 bases lay in between. The CDR3 length is 12 residues. The germline V gene has CDR1 SEHNR and CDR2 FQNEAQ (reference sequence). The variable domain in full, completed from reference TRBV7-9 and TRBJ2-5, reads DTGVSQNPRHKITKRGQNVTFRCDPISEHNRLYWYRQTLGQGPEFLTYFQNEAQLEKSRLLSDRFSAERPKGSFSTLEIQRTEQGDSAMYLCASSLFSETQYFGPGTRLLVL.

The V gene is TRBV5-1, the J gene TRBJ1-4, with D unresolved. The CDR3 spans 15 residues. V was shortened by 4 bases and J by 5 bases, with 15 bases between the two germline ends. Germline V gene data show CDR1 as SGHRS and CDR2 as YFSETQ. CDR3 nucleotides: TGCGCCAGCAGCCTGATACCTGGCAGGAATGAAAAACTGTTTTTT. Encoded protein: CASSLIPGRNEKLFF.

The rearrangement links TRBV10-3 to TRBJ2-2; 13 bases align to TRBD2. CDR3 length: 17 residues. Germline V gives CDR1 ENHRY, CDR2 SYGVKD. V lost 4 bases and J lost 1; bases outside the gene matches: 3. The CDR3 reads CAISGTSGSENTGELFF. The CDR3 DNA sequence: TGTGCCATCAGTGGGACTAGCGGGAGTGAGAACACCGGGGAGCTGTTTTTT.

The J gene is TRBJ1-4, the V gene TRBV15; 7 bases map to TRBD1. In germline, CDR1 is LNHNV, CDR2 YYDKDF (reference sequence). The trim removed 0 bases at V and 7 bases at J, leaving 2 bases unmatched. The CDR3 runs to 14 residues. The chain's CDR3 is CATSRDRTGEKLFF. The CDR3 coding sequence is TGTGCCACCAGCAGAGACCGGACAGGTGAAAAACTGTTTTTT.

The CDR3 DNA reads as TGCGCCAGCAGCCAAGATCGCGGGGCTTTCTATGGCTACACCTTC. The encoded protein is CASSQDRGAFYGYTF. The chain is built from TRBV4-3 and TRBJ1-2; D is perhaps TRBD1 (5 bases). This CDR3 has 15 amino acids. Per germline, CDR1 LGHNA and CDR2 YSLEER. Trimming stripped 0 bases from V and 4 bases from J, with 12 bases between.

The V gene is TRBV5-1, the J gene TRBJ2-2, with 10 bases aligning to TRBD1. The germline CDR1 and CDR2 sequences are SGHRS and YFSETQ. The CDR3 totals 16 residues. Trimming removed 4 bases from V and 5 bases from J; junction bases left unmatched: 8. The CDR3, as DNA: TGCGCCAGCAGCCTTAGACAGGGGGCGCGGACCGGGGAGCTGTTTTTT. This translates into CASSLRQGARTGELFF. Together with reference TRBV5-1 and TRBJ2-2, the CDR3 gives the full variable domain: KAGVTQTPRYLIKTRGQQVTLSCSPISGHRSVSWYQQTPGQGLQFLFEYFSETQRNKGNFPGRFSGRQFSNSRSEMNVSTLELGDSALYLCASSLRQGARTGELFFGEGSRLTVL.

The chain combines TRBV28 with TRBJ2-5; the D gene is possibly TRBD1 (5 bases). Germline CDR1 MDHEN, CDR2 SYDVKM. The CDR3 is made up of 19 amino acids. The V end was cut by 7 bases, the J end by 5 bases, with 32 bases between. CDR3 nucleotide sequence: TGTGCCAGCAAACTCGGACAATCCCGCATATCAGGGTCTCGGGAGACCCAGTACTTC. As protein: CASKLGQSRISGSRETQYF.

This chain links TRBV27 with TRBJ2-1, with 8 bases identical to TRBD2. Trimming removed 2 bases from V and 7 bases from J; junction bases left unmatched: 4. CDR1 is MNHEY, CDR2 SMNVEV, per germline (reference sequence). CDR3 length equals 14 residues. This CDR3 is CASSLRSGGNEQFF. The CDR3 DNA reads as TGTGCCAGCAGTTTAAGGAGCGGGGGAAATGAGCAGTTCTTC.

This chain uses TRBV11-2 with TRBJ2-2, with a possible D match to TRBD1 (6 bases). Germline loops: CDR1 SGHAT, CDR2 FQNNGV. V was pared by 5 bases and J by 6 bases, with 10 bases between. This CDR3 has 13 amino acids. The CDR3 region is CASSLRGPGELFF. CDR3 sequence (DNA): TGTGCCAGCAGCCTCAGGGGTCCCGGGGAGCTGTTTTTT. Using reference TRBV11-2 and TRBJ2-2 for the parts outside the CDR3, the full variable domain is EAGVAQSPRYKIIEKRQSVAFWCNPISGHATLYWYQQILGQGPKLLIQFQNNGVVDDSQLPKDRFSAERLKGVDSTLKIQPAKLEDSAVYLCASSLRGPGELFFGEGSRLTVL.

V gene TRBV5-1 combines with J gene TRBJ2-2; a weak D match, TRBD2 (6 bases). The germline V gene encodes CDR1 SGHRS and CDR2 YFSETQ. V shed 7 bases and J shed 6 bases, with 7 bases lying between them. This CDR3 comprises 11 residues. CDR3 residues: CASRRAGELFF. CDR3 DNA: TGCGCCAGCCGGAGGGCCGGGGAGCTGTTTTTT.

As DNA, the CDR3 is TGTGCCAGCGGGAACCAGGGGTATGGCTACACCTTC. Amino acids: CASGNQGYGYTF. The V gene is TRBV28, the J gene TRBJ1-2; D may be TRBD1 (6 bases). CDR3 length: 12 amino acids. Germline V gives CDR1 MDHEN, CDR2 SYDVKM. Trimming stripped 8 bases from V and 5 bases from J, with 12 bases between.